This is a list of T cell receptor beta chains from one sample in a study of cytomegalovirus exposure and HLA in healthy donors. Sequencing used immunoSEQ multiplex PCR; TCRdb keeps in-frame clones, though not all of them. The data contain more than 150,000 clones, roughly 80% of them singletons. Sequencing used PBMCs. The receptors stem from a man between 45 and 60 years old in good health and CMV-seronegative. CDR3s include the opening cysteine and the closing phenylalanine or tryptophan. The D gene is left open where the match is weak. Expanded clones are given a class, and other clones once, few, many or no size at all.

length,J,D,size,V,CDR3,DNA
16,TRBJ2-3,TRBD1,NA,TRBV19,CASSSETGVVTDTQYF,TGTGCCAGTAGTTCCGAAACAGGGGTAGTAACAGATACGCAGTATTTT
17,TRBJ1-3,NA,NA,TRBV4-2,CASSQVSIRVSGNTIYF,TGTGCCAGCAGCCAAGTTTCCATTCGGGTCTCTGGAAACACCATATATTTT
16,TRBJ1-2,TRBD1,NA,TRBV19,CATTPRQGAGNYGYTF,TGTGCCACCACCCCCAGACAGGGGGCAGGTAACTATGGCTACACCTTC
14,TRBJ1-5,NA,NA,TRBV2,CARGGGGPNQPQHF,TGTGCCAGGGGGGGAGGGGGACCCAATCAGCCCCAGCATTTT
14,TRBJ2-3,TRBD2,NA,TRBV7-3,CAASRGGRGVTQYF,TGTGCCGCCTCTCGGGGGGGGAGGGGTGTTACGCAGTATTTT
15,TRBJ2-7,NA,NA,TRBV7-9,CASSPQGATHYEQYF,TGTGCCAGCAGCCCACAGGGTGCGACCCACTACGAGCAGTACTTC
13,TRBJ1-1,TRBD1,NA,TRBV2,CASRNLTGGEAFF,TGTGCCAGCAGAAATTTAACAGGGGGTGAAGCTTTCTTT
13,TRBJ2-7,TRBD1,NA,TRBV10-3,CATQQGGEYEQYF,TGTGCCACCCAACAGGGGGGTGAGTACGAGCAGTACTTC
16,TRBJ1-5,TRBD1,few,TRBV30,CAWSVSGQGNNQPQHF,TGTGCCTGGAGTGTTTCGGGACAGGGGAATAATCAGCCCCAGCATTTT
15,TRBJ2-5,TRBD1,NA,TRBV19,CASSITGTGEETQYF,TGTGCCAGTAGTATTACCGGGACAGGGGAAGAGACCCAGTACTTC
11,TRBJ1-2,NA,NA,TRBV20-1,CSASPSYGYTF,TGCAGTGCTAGTCCTAGCTATGGCTACACCTTC
15,TRBJ1-6,NA,few,TRBV30,CAWRDWVSYNSPLHF,TGTGCCTGGAGGGACTGGGTCTCCTATAATTCACCCCTCCACTTT
19,TRBJ1-1,NA,NA,TRBV7-9,CASSGKFRVERSMNTEAFF,TGTGCCAGCAGCGGGAAATTCAGGGTTGAGAGGAGTATGAACACTGAAGCTTTCTTT
19,TRBJ1-1,TRBD1,NA,TRBV27,CASSRSDYGQGAVITEAFF,TGTGCCAGCAGCCGTTCAGACTACGGACAGGGGGCTGTCATCACTGAAGCTTTCTTT
15,TRBJ2-1,TRBD2,NA,TRBV9,CASSVTSGVYNEQFF,TGTGCCAGCAGCGTCACTAGCGGGGTCTACAATGAGCAGTTCTTC
14,TRBJ1-2,NA,NA,TRBV5-6,CASSPGGGTYGYTF,TGTGCCAGCAGCCCGGGGGGGGGCACTTATGGCTACACCTTC
15,TRBJ2-7,TRBD1,NA,TRBV7-2,CASSPSRDRGGEQYF,TGTGCCAGCAGCCCGTCCCGGGACAGGGGTGGCGAGCAGTACTTC
14,TRBJ1-5,NA,NA,TRBV13,CASSSYPGNQPQHF,TGTGCCAGCAGCTCCTACCCGGGGAATCAGCCCCAGCATTTT
14,TRBJ2-1,TRBD2,NA,TRBV4-3,CASSQEGASGDRFF,TGCGCCAGCAGCCAAGAGGGAGCTAGCGGGGATCGGTTCTTC
17,TRBJ1-2,TRBD1,NA,TRBV29-1,CSVEDLDRGTLIDGYTF,TGCAGCGTTGAAGACCTCGACAGGGGGACTTTGATCGATGGCTACACCTTC
15,TRBJ1-1,TRBD1,NA,TRBV6-5,CASSLTGTGDTEAFF,TGTGCCAGCAGTTTAACCGGGACAGGGGACACTGAAGCTTTCTTT
14,TRBJ1-1,NA,NA,TRBV19,CASTRGGSNTEAFF,TGTGCCAGTACTCGCGGGGGGTCGAACACTGAAGCTTTCTTT
15,TRBJ2-3,NA,few,TRBV4-3,CASSPRGGGTDTQYF,TGCGCCAGCAGCCCCCGAGGGGGGGGCACAGATACGCAGTATTTT